This T cell receptor beta chain was found in a study of blood T cell repertoires in COVID-19. In the study overall: PBMCs, B-cell-depleted T cells, or T cells provided the cDNA or gDNA that made up the material.

Germline V gives CDR1 ENHRY, CDR2 SYGVKD. V was clipped by 6 bases and J by 7 bases; unmatched bases: 8. The CDR3 covers 13 residues. Per the original methods: Nucleated cell number was recorded as an estimate derived from reference gene primer amplification. Data came from immunoSEQ multiplex PCR; TCRdb stores just in-frame clones and leaves some out. V and J calls and clone size follow that table, whereas D and trimming were derived from the DNA. This sample carries about 200,000 clones, about 80% of them seen once, and the ten largest clones take 6.5% to 7%. V usage is TRBV10-3 and J usage is TRBJ1-2; 7 bases are shared with TRBD1. This clonotype was sampled from a human donor with acute or convalescent COVID-19. The donor label of this sample is uncertain. The material sequenced was peripheral blood. The CDR3 here is CAIRRTTGVGYTF. The CDR3 nucleotides read TGTGCCATCAGGAGGACCACAGGGGTTGGCTACACCTTC.